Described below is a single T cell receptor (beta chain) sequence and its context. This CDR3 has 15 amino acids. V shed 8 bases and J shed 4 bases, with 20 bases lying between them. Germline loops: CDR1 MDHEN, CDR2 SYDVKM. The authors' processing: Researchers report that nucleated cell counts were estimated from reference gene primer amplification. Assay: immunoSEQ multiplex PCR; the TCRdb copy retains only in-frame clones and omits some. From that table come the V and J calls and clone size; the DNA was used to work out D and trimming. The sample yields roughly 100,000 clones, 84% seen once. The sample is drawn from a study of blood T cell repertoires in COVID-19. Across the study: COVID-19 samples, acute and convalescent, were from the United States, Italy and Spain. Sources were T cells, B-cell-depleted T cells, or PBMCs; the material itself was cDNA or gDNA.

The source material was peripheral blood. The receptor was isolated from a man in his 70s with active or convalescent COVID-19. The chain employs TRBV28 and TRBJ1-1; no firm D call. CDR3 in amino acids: CASRQPSDWGTEAFF. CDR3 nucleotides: TGTGCCAGCCGCCAGCCCTCGGACTGGGGCACTGAAGCTTTCTTT.